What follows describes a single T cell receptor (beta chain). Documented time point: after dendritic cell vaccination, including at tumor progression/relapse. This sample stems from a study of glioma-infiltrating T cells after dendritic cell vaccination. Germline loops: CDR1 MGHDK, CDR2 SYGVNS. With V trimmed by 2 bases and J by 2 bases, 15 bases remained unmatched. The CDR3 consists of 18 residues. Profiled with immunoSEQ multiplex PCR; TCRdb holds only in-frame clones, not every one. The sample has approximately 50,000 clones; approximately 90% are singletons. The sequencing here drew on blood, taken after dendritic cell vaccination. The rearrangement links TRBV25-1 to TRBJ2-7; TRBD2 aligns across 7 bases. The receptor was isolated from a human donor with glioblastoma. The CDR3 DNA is TGTGCCAGCAGTGAAGGATCGCGTTCGGCGGGGGACCCCTACGAGCAGTACTTC. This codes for CASSEGSRSAGDPYEQYF.